The 27 T cell receptor beta chains given below trace back to one sample, sequenced in a study of Graves' ophthalmopathy and Graves' hyperthyroidism. Beta-chain TCR CDR3 regions were amplified from RNA transcripts. Second-round multiplex PCR came after a first-round RT-PCR that employed HTBI primers. TCRdb reprocessed the multiplex PCR reads with MiXCR, giving one entry per CDR3 protein. The table has 450,000 to 600,000 distinct CDR3 sequences, about two fifths seen once; the top ten hold less than 4.5%. The specimen sequenced was peripheral blood or thyroid tissue (not recorded which). These receptors were obtained from an adult man with Graves' hyperthyroidism.

V is TRBV4-1 and J is TRBJ1-1; TRBD1 might be the D (5 bases). The ends were cut back, 0 bases at V and 0 bases at J, with 20 bases in the middle. Germline V gene sequence: CDR1 MGHRA, CDR2 YSYEKL. This CDR3 region has 19 residues. The CDR3 is CASSQDTPGRISLNTEAFF. CDR3 coding DNA: TGCGCCAGCAGCCAAGATACCCCGGGGCGCATCTCCTTGAACACTGAAGCTTTCTTT.

This rearrangement joins TRBV4-1 to TRBJ1-1; 8 nucleotides align to TRBD1. The V and J ends lost 1 base and 5 bases, in that order; junction bases with no gene match: 6. This CDR3 region has 15 residues. Germline CDR1 MGHRA, CDR2 YSYEKL. In DNA, the CDR3 is TGCGCCAGCAGCCAAGTCAGACAGGGGTTGACTGAAGCTTTCTTT. It yields the protein CASSQVRQGLTEAFF.

This clonotype was detected ten times or more. The chain uses TRBV7-9 and TRBJ1-2, with 7 nucleotides matching TRBD1. The CDR3 is 17 amino acids. V lost 4 bases and J lost 4; bases outside the gene matches: 15. Germline V gene sequence: CDR1 SEHNR, CDR2 FQNEAQ (reference sequence). The DNA of the CDR3 is TGTGCCAGCAGCTACGACGTGACAGGGATTTACCCCTATGGCTACACCTTC. Protein: CASSYDVTGIYPYGYTF.

This clonotype was seen just once. This chain uses TRBV9 with TRBJ1-2; 10 bases line up with TRBD1. Trimming at V came to 6 bases and at J to 8 bases, leaving 10 bases not matched to a gene. The CDR3 consists of 14 residues. Germline V gene sequence: CDR1 SGDLS, CDR2 YYNGEE. The CDR3 loop is CASNPGQGTRGYTF. Written as DNA, the CDR3 is TGTGCCAGCAATCCGGGACAGGGGACTCGCGGCTACACCTTC.

The rearrangement links TRBV18 to TRBJ2-7, with a possible D match to TRBD1 (5 bases). There are 14 residues in the CDR3. The ends were cut back, 3 bases at V and 4 bases at J, with 13 bases in the middle. Germline V gene lookup returns CDR1 KGHSH and CDR2 LQKENI. CDR3 nucleotide sequence: TGTGCCAGCTCACCGCGGACAAGATCTTACGAGCAGTACTTC. This translates into CASSPRTRSYEQYF.

This clonotype was found many times. This chain uses TRBV6-1 with TRBJ1-5; possible D gene TRBD1, 6 bases. In germline, CDR1 is MNHNS, CDR2 SASEGT. The CDR3 consists of 16 residues. V lost 1 base to trimming and J lost 4 bases, with 14 bases between them. CDR3 coding DNA: TGTGCCAGCAGTGAAGGATCGCAGGGGAGAAATCAGCCCCAGCATTTT. Its protein product is CASSEGSQGRNQPQHF.

This clonotype was seen ten or more times. The rearrangement uses TRBV5-1 and TRBJ1-1; no reliable D call. The V end was cut by 0 bases, the J end by 3 bases, with 15 bases between. From germline, CDR1 is SGHRS and CDR2 YFSETQ. This CDR3 region has 16 residues. The CDR3 loop is CASSLGIKARHTEAFF. As DNA, the CDR3 is TGCGCCAGCAGCTTGGGCATAAAGGCTAGGCACACTGAAGCTTTCTTT.

This clonotype was observed a few times. The chain recombines TRBV4-1 with TRBJ2-2; 7 bases are shared with TRBD2. CDR1 MGHRA and CDR2 YSYEKL come from the germline V gene. This CDR3 is built from 18 residues. Trimming took 0 bases from V and 3 from J; bases not matched to a gene: 10. This CDR3 reads CASSQEIGSSGYTGELFF. CDR3 nucleotides: TGCGCCAGCAGCCAAGAAATCGGGTCTAGCGGATACACCGGGGAGCTGTTTTTT.

With respect to this clonotype: A much larger clone sits a single nucleotide away, making a read error possible. The chain joins TRBV2 to TRBJ2-5, with D possibly TRBD1 on 7 matching bases. The CDR3 spans 15 residues. Germline-derived CDR1 and CDR2 are SNHLY and FYNNEI. CDR3 bases: TGTGCCGGCAGTGCCCCCAGGGGGGCGAGGGAGACCCAGTACTTC. Encoded protein: CAGSAPRGARETQYF.

The chain is built from TRBV29-1 and TRBJ2-7, with D possibly being TRBD2 (5 bases). The CDR3 totals 12 residues. Germline CDR1 and CDR2: SQVTM and ANQGSEA. Here the CDR3 reads CAAGDSGYEQYF. For the CDR3, the DNA is TGCGCTGCCGGGGATAGTGGCTACGAGCAGTACTTC.

The chain links TRBV5-1 to TRBJ1-2; D may be TRBD1 (6 bases). The CDR3 consists of 16 residues. Trimming stripped 0 bases from V and 0 bases from J, with 12 bases between. Germline V gene lookup returns CDR1 SGHRS and CDR2 YFSETQ. CDR3 sequence (DNA): TGCGCCAGCAGCTTGGGGGCCAGGGGAACTAACTATGGCTACACCTTC. Its protein is CASSLGARGTNYGYTF.

Points on this clonotype: A much larger clone is a single base away; this may be a read error. The chain has TRBV29-1 and TRBJ1-2; maybe TRBD1 (5 bases). Germline assignment: CDR1 SQVTM and CDR2 ANQGSEA. The CDR3 sequence is 15 residues long. V was clipped by 4 bases and J by 0 bases, with 15 bases between them. The CDR3 bases are TGCAGCGTTGGGACAACGACAGACACTAACTATGGCTACACCTTC. Protein: CSVGTTTDTNYGYTF.

This clonotype was found many times. The chain has TRBV6-6 and TRBJ1-2; D possibly corresponds to TRBD1 (5 bases). The ends were cut back, 8 bases at V and 2 bases at J, with 18 bases in the middle. The CDR3 is 15 residues long. Germline CDR1 MNHNY, CDR2 SVGAGI (reference sequence). Written as DNA, the CDR3 is TGTGCCAGCGGGACGCTTTTATTGGGAAACTATGGCTACACCTTC. Protein sequence: CASGTLLLGNYGYTF.

This clonotype was observed at least ten times. The J gene is TRBJ1-5, the V gene TRBV6-6; TRBD1 might be the D (6 bases). Looked up from germline, CDR1 is MNHNY and CDR2 is SVGAGI (reference sequence). V was pared by 6 bases and J by 3 bases, with 21 bases between. There are 17 residues in the CDR3. The CDR3 nucleotides are TGTGCCAGCAGCCCCACCGTTATACAGGGCAACAATCAGCCCCAGCATTTT. Translated: CASSPTVIQGNNQPQHF.

In its sample, this clonotype was seen many times. The CDR3 DNA reads as TGTGCCAGCAGCTTGTTTCGCAGGGGGCGTCGGGAGCTGTTTTTT. It yields the protein CASSLFRRGRRELFF. This rearrangement joins TRBV5-6 to TRBJ2-2, with 8 bases identical to TRBD1. Germline loops: CDR1 SGHDT, CDR2 YYEEEE. V lost 1 base and J lost 9; bases outside the gene matches: 8. There are 15 residues in the CDR3.

A note on this clonotype: This may come from a read error, since a much larger clone is one base off. The chain couples TRBV3-1 to TRBJ2-6; the D gene is possibly TRBD1 (7 bases). The CDR3 extends over 17 amino acids. Germline V gene sequence: CDR1 LGHDT, CDR2 YNNKEL (reference sequence). The CDR3 is CASSTERQGSGANVPTF. The DNA of the CDR3 is TGTGCCAGCAGCACCGAAAGACAGGGTTCGGGGGCCAACGTCCCGACTTTC.

This clonotype was detected only once. The V call is TRBV27, the J call TRBJ1-1; a weak D match, TRBD1 (6 bases). This CDR3 contains 16 residues. CDR1 and CDR2 from the germline V gene are MNHEY and SMNVEV (reference sequence). The V end lost 2 bases, the J end lost 3 bases, and 16 bases lay between the germline ends. This CDR3 reads CASSLSVGGKDTEAFF. In DNA form, the CDR3 reads TGTGCCAGCAGTTTAAGCGTGGGGGGCAAAGACACTGAAGCTTTCTTT.

The rearrangement links TRBV20-1 to TRBJ2-1, with 8 positions matching TRBD2. The CDR3 extends over 14 amino acids. V gave up 3 bases and J gave up 2 bases; unmatched junction bases: 3. From germline, CDR1 is DFQATT and CDR2 SNEGSKA (reference sequence). For the CDR3, the DNA is TGCAGTGCTAGCGGGGGGGGGACCTACAATGAGCAGTTCTTC. Amino acids: CSASGGGTYNEQFF.

On this clonotype: Given a much more abundant clone one base away, this may be a read error. Here the CDR3 reads CASSPRQSSGTEAFF. CDR3 nucleotide sequence: TGTGCCAGCAGCCCAAGACAGAGTTCGGGCACTGAAGCTTTCTTT. The chain uses TRBV7-2 and TRBJ1-1; TRBD1 is a possible D gene (5 bases). The CDR3 has 15 amino acids. CDR1 and CDR2 from the germline V gene are SGHTA and FQGNSA. Trimming cost V 5 bases and J 4 bases, with 17 bases left between them.

This clonotype has ten or more counts. The chain employs TRBV4-2 and TRBJ1-4, with D hard to call. Germline assignment: CDR1 LGHNA and CDR2 YNFKEQ. Trimming stripped 4 bases from V and 8 bases from J, with 20 bases between. The CDR3 totals 16 residues. The CDR3 sequence: CASSRDSSAVEEKLFF. Written as DNA, the CDR3 is TGTGCCAGCAGCCGCGACTCTAGCGCGGTTGAGGAAAAACTGTTTTTT.

This clonotype showed up many times. V is TRBV7-8 and J is TRBJ1-1; 8 bases align to TRBD1. The CDR3 is 15 residues long. V trimming: 1 base; J trimming: 4 bases; junction bases outside the gene matches: 5. The germline CDR1 and CDR2 sequences are SGHVS and FQNEAQ. CDR3 loop: CASSLGRGQPTEAFF. The CDR3 DNA reads TGTGCCAGCAGCTTAGGCAGGGGGCAGCCCACTGAAGCTTTCTTT.

At least ten counts were recorded for this clonotype. The rearrangement links TRBV20-1 to TRBJ1-3; possible D gene TRBD1, 5 bases. The CDR3 consists of 15 residues. V shed 6 bases and J shed 1 base, with 16 bases lying between them. CDR1 is DFQATT, CDR2 SNEGSKA, per germline (reference sequence). Written as DNA, the CDR3 is TGCAGTGCCCCAGATAAGAGGGGATCTGGAAACACCATATATTTT. Amino acid sequence: CSAPDKRGSGNTIYF.

This clonotype has ten or more counts. The rearrangement links TRBV9 to TRBJ2-2; D is uncertain. The CDR3 covers 14 residues. The V end was cut by 0 bases, the J end by 4 bases, with 7 bases between. Germline V gene data show CDR1 as SGDLS and CDR2 as YYNGEE. CDR3 bases: TGTGCCAGCAGCGTAGCTCACTCCACCGGGGAGCTGTTTTTT. Translating it yields CASSVAHSTGELFF.

This rearrangement joins TRBV30 to TRBJ1-5; TRBD1 is a possible D gene (5 bases). The germline CDR1 and CDR2 sequences are GTSNPN and SVGIG (reference sequence). The length of the CDR3 is 14 residues. Deletions cut 1 base from V and 6 bases from J, with 13 bases between. CDR3 coding DNA: TGTGCCTGGAGTGCGGCCTTCGGGGGTCAGCCCCAGCATTTT. Residues: CAWSAAFGGQPQHF.

V and J are TRBV14 and TRBJ2-5; D possibly matches TRBD1 or TRBD2 (5 bases each). Between the trimmed V and J ends, which lost 0 bases and 5 bases, there was a span of 13 bases. This CDR3 has 15 amino acids. Germline V gene data show CDR1 as SGHDN and CDR2 as FVKESK. The CDR3 DNA is TGTGCCAGCAGCCAAGATTTTACGGGGCAGGAGACCCAGTACTTC. Translating gives CASSQDFTGQETQYF.

This clonotype was detected many times. The genes are TRBV29-1 and TRBJ2-7; 11 positions agree with TRBD2. Germline V gives CDR1 SQVTM, CDR2 ANQGSEA. With 6 bases clipped from V and 3 bases from J, the junction kept 10 bases outside the gene matches. The CDR3 covers 15 residues. CDR3 nucleotide sequence: TGCAGCGTCTTGACTAGCGGGACCCGTTACTACGAGCAGTACTTC. Residues: CSVLTSGTRYYEQYF.

The CDR3 coding sequence is TGTGCCACCAGTGGGGGACAGGGCGACACAGATACGCAGTATTTT. Amino acids: CATSGGQGDTDTQYF. The chain couples TRBV24-1 to TRBJ2-3; 9 nucleotides agree with TRBD1. The germline V gene has CDR1 KGHDR and CDR2 SFDVKD. This CDR3 contains 15 residues. V lost 5 bases to trimming and J lost 2 bases; unmatched junction nucleotides: 4.